This passage covers 9 T cell receptor beta chains from one sample sequenced in a study of T cell clonality in common variable immunodeficiency. Assay used: immunoSEQ multiplex PCR; TCRdb lists only in-frame clones, some missing. This set yields around 42,000 clones and no singletons; the top ten hold about 3%. The sequenced material came from peripheral blood mononuclear cells. The receptor set was obtained from a person aged 18 to 75 in good health.

This clone showed up many times. The missing CDR3 end, 3 residues past where the read stops, is filled in from the germline J gene. V is TRBV30 and J is TRBJ1-2; D remains unclear. The CDR3 totals 12 residues. Per the germline V gene, CDR1 is GTSNPN and CDR2 is SVGIG (reference sequence). CDR3 region: CAWSVSHFGYTF. Partial CDR3 DNA: TGTGCCTGGAGTGTATCCCATTTCGGC.

This clone was observed at least ten times. The DNA ends 3 residues before the CDR3 does, and the rest of the CDR3 is filled in from the germline J gene. The rearrangement uses TRBV6-1 and TRBJ2-1; D is ambiguous. The germline V gene encodes CDR1 MNHNS and CDR2 SASEGT. The V gene lost 4 bases and the J gene lost 0 bases, with 10 bases spanning the gap. This CDR3 comprises 15 residues. Partial CDR3 DNA: TGTGCCAGCAGTGTGCGGAAGAGCTCCTACAATGAG. This gives the protein CASSVRKSSYNE. The CDR3 as a whole reads CASSVRKSSYNEQFF.

Many counts were recorded for this clone. Read coverage stops 3 residues before the CDR3 terminus; the germline J gene supplies the remainder. This rearrangement joins TRBV12-3 or TRBV12-4 to TRBJ2-5, with D perhaps TRBD1 (5 bases). Trimming left V 0 bases short and J 2 bases short, with 10 bases between. The CDR3 has 15 residues. The CDR3 bases that were read are TGTGCCAGCAGTTTAGCGGCAGGGATGCAAGAGACC. Translating it yields CASSLAAGMQET. The CDR3, in full, reads CASSLAAGMQETQYF.

Many counts were recorded for this clone. The observed sequence ends 3 residues before the CDR3 terminus, with the missing tail filled in from the germline J gene. The rearrangement uses TRBV5-1 and TRBJ2-5, with D possibly TRBD2 on 6 matching bases. V lost 3 bases and J 4 bases, leaving 13 bases between the germline ends. Germline V gene data show CDR1 as SGHRS and CDR2 as YFSETQ. This CDR3 contains 14 residues. CDR3 DNA, as far as it was read: TGCGCCAGCAGCTCGCGGGAAACGGGAGAGACC. It encodes CASSSRETGET. The full CDR3 protein is CASSSRETGETQYF.

This clone was observed many times. The sequence runs out 3 residues before the end of the CDR3; the remainder is reconstructed from the germline J gene. This chain links TRBV7-8 with TRBJ1-2; no firm D call. V lost 1 base, J lost 1 base, and 10 bases lay in between. CDR1 and CDR2 from the germline V gene are SGHVS and FQNEAQ. CDR3 length: 15 amino acids. The chain's CDR3 is CASSLVPGSNYGYTF. The DNA read from the CDR3 is TGTGCCAGCAGCTTAGTTCCAGGTAGTAACTATGGC.

This clone was detected many times. Read coverage stops 3 residues before the CDR3 terminus; the germline J gene supplies the remainder. V gene TRBV29-1 combines with J gene TRBJ1-1; D is possibly TRBD1 (6 bases). The CDR3 extends over 13 amino acids. From germline, CDR1 is SQVTM and CDR2 ANQGSEA. The V and J ends lost 6 bases and 4 bases respectively, with 15 bases between them. CDR3 bases read: TGCAGCGTGCGCATCAAGGACAGCACTGAA. Translating it yields CSVRIKDSTE. The full CDR3 protein reads CSVRIKDSTEAFF.

This clone was found many times. The observed sequence ends 3 residues before the CDR3 terminus, with the missing tail filled in from the germline J gene. The chain links TRBV5-6 to TRBJ1-1, with TRBD1 as a possible D gene (6 bases). There are 15 residues in the CDR3. V was cut by 1 base and J by 3 bases, with 13 bases left in between. Germline CDR1 reads SGHDT; CDR2 reads YYEEEE. The part of the CDR3 DNA that was read is TGTGCCAGCAGCTTGAGGCAGGGGCTTCACACTGAA. It is translated as CASSLRQGLHTE. The CDR3 as a whole reads CASSLRQGLHTEAFF.

With respect to this clone: The missing CDR3 end, 3 residues past where the read stops, is filled in from the germline J gene. This chain connects TRBV7-9 to TRBJ1-1; D is ambiguous. Germline CDR1 and CDR2: SEHNR and FQNEAQ (reference sequence). The CDR3 contains 14 residues. CDR3 bases read: TGTGCCAGTTCCGGGGTCCAAGGCTGGGAGACA. This sequence encodes CASSGVQGWET. The full CDR3 sequence reads CASSGVQGWETAFF.

This clone has at least ten counts. The observed sequence ends 3 residues before the CDR3 terminus, with the missing tail filled in from the germline J gene. The genes are TRBV6-2 or TRBV6-3 and TRBJ2-1; TRBD2 aligns across 8 bases. With V trimmed by 2 bases and J by 8 bases, 11 bases remained unmatched. CDR3 length: 16 amino acids. Germline-derived CDR1 and CDR2 are MNHEY and SVGEGT. The CDR3: CASSYVGGGPADEQFF. The sequenced part of the CDR3 DNA is TGTGCCAGCAGTTACGTCGGGGGGGGGCCAGCGGATGAG.